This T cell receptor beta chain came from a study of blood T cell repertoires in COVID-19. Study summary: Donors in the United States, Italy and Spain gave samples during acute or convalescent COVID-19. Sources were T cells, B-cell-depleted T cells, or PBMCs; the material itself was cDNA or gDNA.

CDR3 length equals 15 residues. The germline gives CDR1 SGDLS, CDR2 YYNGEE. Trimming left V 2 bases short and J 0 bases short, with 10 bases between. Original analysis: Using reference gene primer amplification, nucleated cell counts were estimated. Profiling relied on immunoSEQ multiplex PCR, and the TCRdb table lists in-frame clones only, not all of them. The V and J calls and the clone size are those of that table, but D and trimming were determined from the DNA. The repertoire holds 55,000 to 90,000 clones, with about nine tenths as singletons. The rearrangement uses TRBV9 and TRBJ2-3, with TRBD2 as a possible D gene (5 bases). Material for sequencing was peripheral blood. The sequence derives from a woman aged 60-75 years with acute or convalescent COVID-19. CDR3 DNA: TGTGCCAGCAGCGTCAGAGGGAGCAGCACAGATACGCAGTATTTT. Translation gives CASSVRGSSTDTQYF.